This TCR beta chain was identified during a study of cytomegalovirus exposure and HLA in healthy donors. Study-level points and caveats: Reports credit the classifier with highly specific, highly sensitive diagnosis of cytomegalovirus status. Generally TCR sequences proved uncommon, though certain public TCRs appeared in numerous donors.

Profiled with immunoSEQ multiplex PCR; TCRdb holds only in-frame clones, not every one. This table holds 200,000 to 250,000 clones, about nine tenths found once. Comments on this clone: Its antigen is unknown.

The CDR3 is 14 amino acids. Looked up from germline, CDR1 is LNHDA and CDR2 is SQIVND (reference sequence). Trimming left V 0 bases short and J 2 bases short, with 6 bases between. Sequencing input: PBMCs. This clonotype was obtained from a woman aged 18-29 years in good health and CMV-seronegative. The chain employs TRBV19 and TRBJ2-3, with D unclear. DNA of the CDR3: TGTGCCAGTAGTATAGAGGGCTTCACAGATACGCAGTATTTT. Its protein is CASSIEGFTDTQYF. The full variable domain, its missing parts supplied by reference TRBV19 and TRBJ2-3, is DGGITQSPKYLFRKEGQNVTLSCEQNLNHDAMYWYRQDPGQGLRLIYYSQIVNDFQKGDIAEGYSVSREKKESFPLTVTSAQKNPTAFYLCASSIEGFTDTQYFGPGTRLTVL.